A single count supports the clone carrying this TCR beta chain. This sample is drawn from a study of shared clonotypes between healthy human individuals. Using immunoSEQ multiplex PCR, the repertoire was profiled, and TCRdb retains in-frame clones only, with some absent. The repertoire consists of about 710,000 clones, with 55% to 80% occurring once and the leading ten covering 1.8%. CDR1 LNHNV and CDR2 YYDKDF come from the germline V gene (reference sequence). V was cut by 0 bases and J by 5 bases, with 16 bases left in between. CDR3 length equals 16 residues. Source material: memory CD4+ T cells sorted from blood. Subset here: CD45RA-negative fraction. The TCR originated in a woman aged 25-40 years in good health. This chain uses TRBV15 with TRBJ2-5, with D possibly matching TRBD2 (6 bases). The CDR3 nucleotides read TGTGCCACCAGCAGAGATTTCGGGAGTTCCCGGGAGACCCAGTACTTC. Its translation is CATSRDFGSSRETQYF.